This is a list of T cell receptor beta chains from one sample in a study of blood T cell repertoires in COVID-19. The method was immunoSEQ multiplex PCR; TCRdb's version includes in-frame clones alone and lacks a portion of them. Of hundreds of thousands of clones listed, 87% are singletons. The sample was peripheral blood. The receptor set was obtained from a woman aged 45-59 years with COVID-19, enrolled during active disease. Each CDR3 is given with its conserved first and last residue. The D gene is left open where the match is weak. The size field is filled for only some rows; it gives once, few, many or a size class.

clone size,J gene,V gene,D gene,CDR3 DNA,CDR3 protein
.,TRBJ2-1,TRBV4-1,TRBD1,TGCGCCAGCACAAACAGGGGATACAATGAGCAGTTCTTC,CASTNRGYNEQFF
.,TRBJ1-2,TRBV27,.,TGTGCCAGCAGTTTTGATACAGGAGAACTCTATGGCTACACCTTC,CASSFDTGELYGYTF
.,TRBJ1-1,TRBV7-2,.,TGTGCCAGCAGCTTTTCGGGACAATCTTTGAACACTGAAGCTTTCTTT,CASSFSGQSLNTEAFF
.,TRBJ1-3,TRBV5-1,.,TGCGCCAGCAGCATTGACAGCTCTGGAAACACCATATATTTT,CASSIDSSGNTIYF
.,TRBJ2-2,TRBV6-5,.,TGTGCCAGCAGTATCCGGGACTCTGCCGGGGAGCTGTTTTTT,CASSIRDSAGELFF
once,TRBJ2-7,TRBV4-2,TRBD1,TGTGCCAGCAGCCAAGATGGGTCCGGGCAGACAGGGGTACAGTACTTC,CASSQDGSGQTGVQYF
.,TRBJ2-7,TRBV5-6,TRBD2,TGTGCCAGCAGCTTGGAGGGCGCGGTAGCGGGATCCTACGAGCAGTACTTC,CASSLEGAVAGSYEQYF
.,TRBJ2-1,TRBV27,TRBD2,TGTGCCAGCAGTACGGGACTAGCGGGTTCTCGGGCCCAGTTCTTC,CASSTGLAGSRAQFF
.,TRBJ1-1,TRBV3-1/TRBV3-2,.,TGTGCCAGCAGTCGAGGCACTGAAGCTTTCTTT,CASSRGTEAFF
once,TRBJ2-1,TRBV19,TRBD2,TGTGCCAGTAGTATCAGCGGGAGCCTGACCAATGAGCAGTTCTTC,CASSISGSLTNEQFF
.,TRBJ2-1,TRBV24-1,.,TGTGCCACCAGTGGAGTCAACTACAATGAGCAGTTCTTC,CATSGVNYNEQFF
.,TRBJ1-1,TRBV9,.,TGTGCCAGCAGCGTAGATCTCAGGATCACTGAAGCTTTCTTT,CASSVDLRITEAFF
.,TRBJ2-7,TRBV19,TRBD1,TGTGCCAGTAGTATAGCCGGACAGGGCATCTACGAGCAGTACTTC,CASSIAGQGIYEQYF
.,TRBJ2-4,TRBV19,.,TGTGCCAGTAGTGTACTGGAGGCCAAAAACATTCAGTACTTC,CASSVLEAKNIQYF
.,TRBJ1-6,TRBV28,TRBD1,TGTGCCAGCAGGACAGGGGGCTTTTCCCTCCACTTT,CASRTGGFSLHF
.,TRBJ1-5,TRBV6-6,TRBD1,TGTGCCAGCACCCCGGGGACAGGGGACAATCAGCCCCAGCATTTT,CASTPGTGDNQPQHF
.,TRBJ2-7,TRBV11-1,TRBD1,TGTGCCAGCAGCTCCCGTGGACAGGGTTACGAGCAGTACTTC,CASSSRGQGYEQYF
.,TRBJ2-7,TRBV27,.,TGTGCCAGCACTATGGCGGGGAGTTTCAACGAGCAGTACTTC,CASTMAGSFNEQYF
.,TRBJ2-7,TRBV9,TRBD1,TGTGCCAGCAGCGTAGGGACAGGGCTCGAGCAGTACTTC,CASSVGTGLEQYF
.,TRBJ1-1,TRBV30,.,TGTGCCTGTCGGAAGTGGCAGGGGCTAAACACTGAAGCTTTCTTT,CACRKWQGLNTEAFF
.,TRBJ2-5,TRBV6-5,TRBD1,TGTGCCAGCAGTTGGACAGGGGGAAACCAAGAGACCCAGTACTTC,CASSWTGGNQETQYF
.,TRBJ2-6,TRBV19,.,TGTGCCAGTACGGAGTCGGACTCTGGGGCCAACGTCCTGACTTTC,CASTESDSGANVLTF
.,TRBJ2-3,TRBV7-3,.,TGTGCCAGCAGCTCAAACGATTTCAGTGGCACGCAGTATTTT,CASSSNDFSGTQYF
.,TRBJ2-7,TRBV5-1,.,TGCGCCAGCAGCTGGGGTAGCGGAGTCTACGAGCAGTACTTC,CASSWGSGVYEQYF
few,TRBJ2-5,TRBV7-9,TRBD1,TGTGCCAGCAGTCCCACAGGGGAAGAGACCCAGTACTTC,CASSPTGEETQYF
.,TRBJ2-3,TRBV3-1/TRBV3-2,TRBD2,TGTGCCAGCAGCCAAGATCTAGCGGGAGGGCCTTCGCAGTATTTT,CASSQDLAGGPSQYF
.,TRBJ1-5,TRBV6-6,TRBD1,TGTGCCAGCAGTCCAAATACCAAACTGACAGGGGGCTGGAGTGGATCAAATCAGCCCCAGCATTTT,CASSPNTKLTGGWSGSNQPQHF
.,TRBJ1-1,TRBV30,TRBD1,TGTGCCTGGAGACAGGGGGTGGGCACTGAAGCTTTCTTT,CAWRQGVGTEAFF
.,TRBJ2-7,TRBV18,.,TGTGCCAGCTCACCTTACAGGGATACTACCGAGCAGTACTTC,CASSPYRDTTEQYF
.,TRBJ2-2,TRBV5-4,.,TGTGCCAGCAGTCCCCGGGGTGGGGCCGGGGAGCTGTTTTTT,CASSPRGGAGELFF
.,TRBJ2-2,TRBV7-3,.,TGTGCCAGCAGCTTAAGAGGGGGTGGCACCGGGGAGCTGTTTTTT,CASSLRGGGTGELFF
.,TRBJ2-1,TRBV5-1,.,TGCGCCAGCAGCTTGGGGGGAGAGGGAGGAGCTTACAATGAGCAGTTCTTC,CASSLGGEGGAYNEQFF
few,TRBJ1-1,TRBV29-1,TRBD1,TGCAGAGCAGACAGGGCCACTGAAGCTTTCTTT,CRADRATEAFF
once,TRBJ1-2,TRBV4-1,TRBD1,TGCGCCAGCAGCTACCCGGGACAGGGGATCTATGGCTACACCTTC,CASSYPGQGIYGYTF
.,TRBJ2-7,TRBV5-1,TRBD2,TGCGCCAGCCGCAACCCTAGCGGGAGGGGCGAGCAGTACTTC,CASRNPSGRGEQYF
.,TRBJ1-5,TRBV2,.,TGTGCCGGCAAGGACAGCCCCAATCAGCCCCAGCATTTT,CAGKDSPNQPQHF
.,TRBJ2-7,TRBV6-6,.,TGTGCCAGCAGTTTCCGACAGGTCGAGCAGTACTTC,CASSFRQVEQYF
.,TRBJ1-5,TRBV2,TRBD1,TGTGCCAGCAGTGAAGTGACAGGGGAATCGGGTCAGCCCCAGCATTTT,CASSEVTGESGQPQHF